This entry concerns a single T cell receptor beta chain. Its antigen is unidentified. The junction departs from the called germline gene at one end, perhaps through a read error. The data originate from a study of T cell responses to AZD1222 COVID-19 vaccine. About the study: Investigators merged groups given second doses at roughly 4 or roughly 12 weeks. Notes on the study in general: Increases in Spike-specific TCR breadth and depth were seen after two AZD1222 doses. White British donors predominated, females outnumbered males, and clonal diversity was possibly underestimated. It was only after the peak T cell response that any repertoires were sampled.

The CDR3 is 12 residues long. CDR1 is SGHTA and CDR2 is FQGNSA in the germline V gene. TCRdb keeps only in-frame clones here, not all; method: immunoSEQ multiplex PCR. The data hold about 76,000 clones, with about 88% observed a single time. The V call is TRBV7-2, the J call TRBJ1-3; D not resolved. This receptor was taken from an adult in good health. The sample consisted of peripheral blood, taken on day 0 of AZD1222 vaccination. The CDR3 protein is CASSILAVGEDF. The CDR3 nucleotides are TGTGCCAGCAGCATTCTTGCGGTTGGTGAAGATTTT.